One and the same sample provided the 18 T cell receptor beta chains below, sequenced in a study of T cells in localized non-small cell lung cancer (dated by TCRdb to the early 2020s). The library relied on the immunoSEQ multiplex PCR assay. TCRdb retrieved this table from immuneACCESS and kept in-frame rearrangements only. Not all clones are present; in checked studies, unresolved V genes account for under half, and no reason is known for the remainder. This sample gives about 27,000 clones in total; approximately 86% of them show up just once. The leading ten clones occupy roughly 13% of the sample. The input for sequencing was peripheral blood, taken before any cancer treatment. The receptors originated from a female donor over 55 with stage II squamous cell lung carcinoma.

The chain is built from TRBV27 and TRBJ2-7; 12 bases are shared with TRBD2. The CDR3 runs to 18 residues. CDR1 is MNHEY and CDR2 is SMNVEV in the germline V gene (reference sequence). Trimming took 0 bases from V and 6 from J; bases not matched to a gene: 12. CDR3 bases: TGTGCCAGCAGTTTATCGCCTAGCGGGAGGGCCTCCCCAGGCGAGCAGTACTTC. Its translation: CASSLSPSGRASPGEQYF.

As for this clone: A read error may produce the germline difference seen at one junction end. The chain couples TRBV30 to TRBJ2-7, with TRBD1 identical over 11 bases. Germline V gives CDR1 GTSNPN, CDR2 SVGIG (reference sequence). The CDR3 is made up of 12 amino acids. In DNA, the CDR3 is TGCTCCTTGGGACAGGGGGTGGGGGAGCAGTACTTC. Amino acids: CSLGQGVGEQYF. Based on the CDR3 plus reference TRBV30 and TRBJ2-7, the full variable domain is SQTIHQWPATLVQPVGSPLSLECTVEGTSNPNLYWYRQAAGRGLQLLFYSVGIGQISSEVPQNLSASRPQDRQFILSSKKLLLSDSGFYLCSLGQGVGEQYFGPGTRLTVT.

The chain carries TRBV7-9 and TRBJ2-1; D uncertain. The CDR3 runs to 11 residues. Between the trimmed V and J ends, which lost 6 bases and 5 bases, there was a span of 5 bases. CDR1 is SEHNR and CDR2 is FQNEAQ in the germline V gene (reference sequence). CDR3 in DNA: TGTGCCAGCAGTTCAAACAATGAGCAGTTCTTC. It yields the protein CASSSNNEQFF.

The chain carries TRBV2 and TRBJ2-7; a weak D match, TRBD1 (5 bases). The CDR3 has 12 amino acids. CDR1 is SNHLY, CDR2 FYNNEI, per germline. The V gene lost 5 bases and the J gene lost 6 bases, with 11 bases spanning the gap. The DNA of the CDR3 is TGTGCCAGCAGTTCGACAGAGATCGAGCAGTACTTC. Its protein is CASSSTEIEQYF.

The chain joins TRBV10-1 to TRBJ1-4; 9 bases agree with TRBD1. Germline assignment: CDR1 WNHNN and CDR2 SYGVQD (reference sequence). The CDR3 spans 13 residues. The V segment lost 7 bases and the J segment 7 bases; nucleotides outside the gene matches: 4. The CDR3 DNA follows: TGCGCCAGCATGGGACAGGGCGGTGAAAAACTGTTTTTT. Its protein is CASMGQGGEKLFF.

The chain is built from TRBV5-1 and TRBJ2-6; D is perhaps TRBD1 (5 bases). This CDR3 is 18 amino acids long. V shed 0 bases and J shed 0 bases, with 13 bases lying between them. CDR1 and CDR2 from the germline V gene are SGHRS and YFSETQ. DNA of the CDR3: TGCGCCAGCAGCTTGGACAGGTTAAGGAACTCTGGGGCCAACGTCCTGACTTTC. Amino acids: CASSLDRLRNSGANVLTF.

The chain joins TRBV5-1 to TRBJ2-7; TRBD2 might be the D (6 bases). CDR1 is SGHRS and CDR2 is YFSETQ in the germline V gene. V lost 6 bases, J lost 1 base, and 11 bases lay in between. The CDR3 loop spans 13 amino acids. The CDR3 loop reads CASNWGDSYEQYF. The DNA of the CDR3 is TGCGCCAGCAATTGGGGGGATTCCTACGAGCAGTACTTC.

The rearrangement uses TRBV11-2 and TRBJ1-1; D call uncertain. The CDR3 sequence is 15 residues long. With 1 base removed from V and 0 bases from J, the gap between germline ends came to 9 bases. Germline V gives CDR1 SGHAT, CDR2 FQNNGV. The CDR3 DNA follows: TGTGCCAGCAGCTTAGCAGGCAGTATGAACACTGAAGCTTTCTTT. Its protein is CASSLAGSMNTEAFF.

This chain uses TRBV5-4 with TRBJ1-1; 8 nucleotides match TRBD1. CDR3 size: 18 residues. Germline V gene sequence: CDR1 SGHNT, CDR2 YYREEE (reference sequence). V was clipped by 0 bases and J by 1 base; unmatched bases: 11. The CDR3 region is CASSLAGQGAGGNTEAFF. As DNA, the CDR3 is TGTGCCAGCAGCTTGGCCGGTCAGGGGGCGGGAGGGAACACTGAAGCTTTCTTT.

This chain uses TRBV28 with TRBJ1-2; D may be TRBD1 (5 bases). The germline CDR1 and CDR2 sequences are MDHEN and SYDVKM. The CDR3 consists of 15 residues. Trimming pared 2 bases from V and 6 bases from J, leaving 16 bases between. CDR3 loop: CASSLTGRVPDGYTF. CDR3 in DNA: TGTGCCAGCAGTTTAACGGGACGGGTACCGGATGGCTACACCTTC.

J is TRBJ1-1 and V is TRBV4-1, with D hard to call. This CDR3 contains 15 residues. CDR1 and CDR2 from the germline V gene are MGHRA and YSYEKL. The germline V and J ends were trimmed by 0 bases and 0 bases, with 8 bases remaining between them. The CDR3 bases are TGCGCCAGCAGCCAAGAACCGGTCGTGAACACTGAAGCTTTCTTT. Its protein product is CASSQEPVVNTEAFF.

The chain couples TRBV11-2 to TRBJ2-3, with 7 bases fitting TRBD2. Losses at the gene ends were 5 bases for V and 8 bases for J; bases not matched to a gene: 10. The CDR3 sequence is 14 residues long. CDR1 is SGHAT, CDR2 FQNNGV, per germline. The CDR3 region is CASSLPPPGGTQYF. CDR3 nucleotides: TGTGCCAGCAGCCTTCCTCCCCCGGGAGGTACGCAGTATTTT.

The chain has TRBV27 and TRBJ2-7; a weak D match, TRBD2 (5 bases). With 8 bases removed from V and 3 bases from J, the gap between germline ends came to 14 bases. CDR3 length: 13 amino acids. In germline, CDR1 is MNHEY, CDR2 SMNVEV (reference sequence). This chain's CDR3 is CASEWRLDYEQYF. CDR3 nucleotides: TGTGCCAGCGAGTGGAGGCTAGACTACGAGCAGTACTTC.

This chain joins TRBV5-6 and TRBJ2-3; 9 bases fit TRBD2. The length of the CDR3 is 18 residues. Trimming removed 0 bases from V and 2 bases from J; junction bases left unmatched: 10. The V gene's germline CDR1 is SGHDT and CDR2 YYEEEE. The CDR3 here is CASSLGPGGGAVTDTQYF. For the CDR3, the DNA is TGTGCCAGCAGCTTGGGTCCTGGCGGGGGGGCTGTCACAGATACGCAGTATTTT. The variable domain in full, completed from reference TRBV5-6 and TRBJ2-3, reads DAGVTQSPTHLIKTRGQQVTLRCSPKSGHDTVSWYQQALGQGPQFIFQYYEEEERQRGNFPDRFSGHQFPNYSSELNVNALLLGDSALYLCASSLGPGGGAVTDTQYFGPGTRLTVL.

The gene calls are TRBV30 and TRBJ2-7, with unresolved D. The germline CDR1 and CDR2 sequences are GTSNPN and SVGIG (reference sequence). This CDR3 is built from 11 residues. The ends were cut back, 0 bases at V and 4 bases at J, with 4 bases in the middle. CDR3 sequence reads: CAWSVQYEQYF. DNA for the CDR3: TGTGCCTGGAGTGTACAGTACGAGCAGTACTTC.

The chain recombines TRBV7-2 with TRBJ1-5; D possibly corresponds to TRBD1 (6 bases). CDR1 SGHTA and CDR2 FQGNSA come from the germline V gene. V gave up 5 bases and J gave up 7 bases, with 18 bases separating them. The CDR3 length is 15 residues. This chain's CDR3 is CASSLLITGTQPQHF. CDR3 DNA sequence: TGTGCCAGCAGCCTATTAATTACAGGGACGCAGCCCCAGCATTTT.

DNA of the CDR3: TGTGCCAGCAGTTACTCTCCGGGACAGGGATACGAGCAGTACTTC. Translation: CASSYSPGQGYEQYF. The rearrangement links TRBV6-5 to TRBJ2-7, with 9 bases matching TRBD1. The germline V gene has CDR1 MNHEY and CDR2 SVGAGI. With 0 bases clipped from V and 4 bases from J, the junction kept 4 bases outside the gene matches. There are 15 residues in the CDR3.

CDR3 sequence (DNA): TGCAGCGTTGAAGTGACGGCGGGAGGGCCAAAAGATACGCAGTATTTT. Translation gives CSVEVTAGGPKDTQYF. The genes are TRBV29-1 and TRBJ2-3; TRBD2 aligns across 9 bases. V lost 1 base, J lost 5 bases, and 10 bases stayed unmatched. The germline V gene encodes CDR1 SQVTM and CDR2 ANQGSEA. The CDR3 contains 16 residues.